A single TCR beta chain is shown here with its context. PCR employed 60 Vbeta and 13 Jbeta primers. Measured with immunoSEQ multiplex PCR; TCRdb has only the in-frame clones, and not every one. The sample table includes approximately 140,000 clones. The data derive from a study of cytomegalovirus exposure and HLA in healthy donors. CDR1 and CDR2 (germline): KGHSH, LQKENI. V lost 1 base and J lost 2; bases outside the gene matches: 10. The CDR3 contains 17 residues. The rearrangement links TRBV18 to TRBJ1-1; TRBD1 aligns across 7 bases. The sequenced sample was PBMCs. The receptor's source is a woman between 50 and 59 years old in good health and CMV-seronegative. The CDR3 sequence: CASSPRRVGTVNTEAFF. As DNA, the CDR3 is TGTGCCAGCTCACCACGTCGAGTTGGGACAGTTAACACTGAAGCTTTCTTT.